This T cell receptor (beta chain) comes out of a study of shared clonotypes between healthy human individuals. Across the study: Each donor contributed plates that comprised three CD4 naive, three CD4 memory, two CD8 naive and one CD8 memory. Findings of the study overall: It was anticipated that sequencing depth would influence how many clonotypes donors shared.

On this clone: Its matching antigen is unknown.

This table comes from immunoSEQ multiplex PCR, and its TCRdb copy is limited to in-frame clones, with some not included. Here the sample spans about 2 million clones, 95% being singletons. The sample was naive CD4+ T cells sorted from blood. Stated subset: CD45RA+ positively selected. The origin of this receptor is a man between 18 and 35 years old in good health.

The CDR3 loop is CASLGGGKATEQFF. The CDR3 coding sequence is TGTGCCAGCCTAGGCGGGGGGAAAGCCACTGAGCAGTTCTTC. The V call is TRBV28, the J call TRBJ2-1; 8 bases agree with TRBD2. The CDR3 is 14 residues long. Germline CDR1 and CDR2: MDHEN and SYDVKM. The V segment lost 8 bases and the J segment 9 bases; nucleotides outside the gene matches: 12.